The present entry profiles one T cell receptor beta chain with its context. This sample was taken from a study of blood T cell repertoires in COVID-19. Study-wide context: PBMCs, B-cell-depleted T cells, or T cells were the source of the cDNA or gDNA that made up the material.

In the original processing: Amplification from reference gene primers served as the basis for estimated nucleated cell counts. Sequencing used immunoSEQ multiplex PCR; TCRdb keeps in-frame clones, though not all of them. V and J calls and clone size are copied from that table; D and trimming were computed from the DNA. Of about 220,000 clones detected, 75% to 90% appear once; the ten largest clones hold approximately 5.4%. This CDR3 is built from 14 residues. V was shortened by 3 bases and J by 7 bases, with 14 bases between the two germline ends. Germline-derived CDR1 and CDR2 are SGDLS and YYNGEE. V and J are TRBV9 and TRBJ2-1; D perhaps matches TRBD1 (6 bases). This sequence was found in a human donor in a cohort sampled during active COVID-19. Sequenced: peripheral blood. CDR3 protein: CASSETGLWNEQFF. In DNA form, the CDR3 reads TGTGCCAGCAGCGAAACAGGGCTTTGGAATGAGCAGTTCTTC.